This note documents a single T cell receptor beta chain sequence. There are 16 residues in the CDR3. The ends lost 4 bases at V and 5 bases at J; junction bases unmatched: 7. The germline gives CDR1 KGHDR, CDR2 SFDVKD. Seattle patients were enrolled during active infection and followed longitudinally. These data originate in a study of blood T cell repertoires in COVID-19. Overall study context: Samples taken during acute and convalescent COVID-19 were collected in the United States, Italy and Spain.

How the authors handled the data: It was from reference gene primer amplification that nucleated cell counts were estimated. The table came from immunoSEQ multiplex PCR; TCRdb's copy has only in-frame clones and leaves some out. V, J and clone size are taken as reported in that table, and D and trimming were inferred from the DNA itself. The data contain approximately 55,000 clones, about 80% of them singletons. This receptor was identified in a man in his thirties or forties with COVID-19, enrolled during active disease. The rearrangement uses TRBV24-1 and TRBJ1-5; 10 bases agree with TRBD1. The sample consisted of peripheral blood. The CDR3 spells CATSEHGQGEDQPQHF. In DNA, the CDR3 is TGTGCCACCAGTGAACACGGACAGGGGGAGGATCAGCCCCAGCATTTT.